This entry concerns a single TCR beta chain. Its antigen remains unknown. The sample is drawn from a study of shared clonotypes between healthy human individuals. The overall study: Donors consisted of two women and a few men between 18 and 49. Researchers assigned three CD4 naive, three CD4 memory, two CD8 naive and one CD8 memory plate to each donor. Study-wide points: Among a handful of donors, approximately 5% of naive CD4 clonotypes were found in common.

The method was immunoSEQ multiplex PCR; TCRdb's version includes in-frame clones alone and lacks a portion of them. In the table there are some 790,000 clones, over 55% of which are singletons. J gave up 4 bases and V 3 bases, and 7 bases lay outside the gene matches. The CDR3 is 16 amino acids. The germline V gene has CDR1 LNHNV and CDR2 YYDKDF (reference sequence). The sequencing sample was made of memory CD4+ T cells sorted from blood. Subset here: CD45RA-negative fraction. The sequence came from a young woman in good health. This chain links TRBV15 with TRBJ2-1, with 9 bases identical to TRBD1. CDR3 in amino acids: CATSSPGTGTYNEQFF. For the CDR3, the DNA is TGTGCCACCAGCAGTCCCGGGACAGGGACATACAATGAGCAGTTCTTC.